These 11 T cell receptor beta chains were sequenced from one sample in a study of blood T cell repertoires in COVID-19. Measured with immunoSEQ multiplex PCR; TCRdb has only the in-frame clones, and not every one. The table lists roughly 100,000 clones, about 86% of them singletons. The sequenced sample was peripheral blood. The receptors here all came from a man aged 45-60 years with COVID-19, enrolled during active disease.

This clone was recorded a few times. This chain connects TRBV10-3 to TRBJ2-1; no definite D call. Germline V CDR1 and CDR2: ENHRY, SYGVKD. This CDR3 is 14 amino acids long. The V and J ends lost 8 bases and 3 bases respectively, with 14 bases between them. The CDR3 coding sequence is TGTGCCATCGTCTACAGTGATGTCTACAATGAGCAGTTCTTC. Its translation: CAIVYSDVYNEQFF.

This clone occurred once. The chain recombines TRBV19 with TRBJ1-1, with D perhaps matching TRBD1 (5 bases). Trimming removed 1 base from V and 4 bases from J, with 10 bases in between. Looked up from germline, CDR1 is LNHDA and CDR2 is SQIVND (reference sequence). The CDR3 sequence is 14 residues long. The CDR3 coding sequence is TGTGCCAGTAGTATAGCGGGGGGTGGCACTGAAGCTTTCTTT. Encoded protein: CASSIAGGGTEAFF.

CDR3 residues: CASSSQGGNTEAFF. As DNA, the CDR3 is TGTGCCAGCAGCTCACAGGGCGGGAACACTGAAGCTTTCTTT. The chain couples TRBV7-2 to TRBJ1-1; TRBD1 might be the D (6 bases). This CDR3 contains 14 residues. CDR1 is SGHTA, CDR2 FQGNSA, per germline. The V end lost 4 bases, the J end lost 1 base, and 10 bases lay between the germline ends.

The chain carries TRBV11-2 and TRBJ1-1; D not resolved. Trimming left V 4 bases short and J 11 bases short, with 8 bases between. This CDR3 has 10 residues. Germline CDR1 SGHAT, CDR2 FQNNGV. CDR3 sequence (DNA): TGTGCCAGCAGCTCGAGAGGGGCTTTCTTT. It specifies CASSSRGAFF.

The CDR3 region is CASSLRRRNQPQHF. The DNA of the CDR3 is TGTGCCAGCAGTTTGAGGCGGCGGAATCAGCCCCAGCATTTT. The V call is TRBV28, the J call TRBJ1-5; D unclear. Trimming took 3 bases from V and 4 from J, leaving 10 bases between them. This CDR3 is 14 amino acids long. Per germline, CDR1 MDHEN and CDR2 SYDVKM. Supplemented by reference TRBV28 and TRBJ1-5, the full variable domain reads DVKVTQSSRYLVKRTGEKVFLECVQDMDHENMFWYRQDPGLGLRLIYFSYDVKMKEKGDIPEGYSVSREKKERFSLILESASTNQTSMYLCASSLRRRNQPQHFGDGTRLSIL.

The V gene is TRBV7-9, the J gene TRBJ1-2, with a weak D call TRBD1 (6 bases). The germline V gene has CDR1 SEHNR and CDR2 FQNEAQ (reference sequence). The CDR3 is 13 residues long. Trimming pared 5 bases from V and 4 bases from J, leaving 11 bases between. The chain's CDR3 is CASSAGQPYGYTF. The CDR3 bases are TGTGCCAGCAGCGCCGGACAGCCCTATGGCTACACCTTC.

This chain links TRBV19 with TRBJ1-5; TRBD1 is a possible D gene (6 bases). The germline gives CDR1 LNHDA, CDR2 SQIVND (reference sequence). This CDR3 comprises 14 residues. CDR3 region: CGAGDPYSNQPQHF. The CDR3 bases are TGTGGCGCAGGGGACCCGTATAGCAATCAGCCCCAGCATTTT.

The V and J genes are TRBV4-1 and TRBJ1-2; D is possibly TRBD1 (6 bases). The germline CDR1 and CDR2 sequences are MGHRA and YSYEKL. The CDR3 contains 16 residues. V was clipped by 1 base and J by 4 bases, with 16 bases between them. CDR3 DNA sequence: TGCGCCAGCAGCCAAGTACAGGGTCCATCCTCCTATGGCTACACCTTC. Protein sequence: CASSQVQGPSSYGYTF.

The gene calls are TRBV5-5 and TRBJ1-6, with 9 bases that match TRBD1. Germline lookup yields CDR1 SGHKS and CDR2 YYEKEE (reference sequence). V lost 0 bases to trimming and J lost 7 bases; unmatched junction nucleotides: 11. The CDR3 runs to 18 residues. The CDR3 bases are TGTGCCAGCAGCTTGGTGGGGACAGGGACTCCGGCAAATTCACCCCTCCACTTT. Translated: CASSLVGTGTPANSPLHF.

A remark on this clone: Sequence at one end of the junction differs from germline and may be a read error. The rearrangement joins TRBV7-6 to TRBJ1-3, with 8 bases aligning to TRBD1. This CDR3 is 16 amino acids long. CDR1 is SGHVS, CDR2 FNYEAQ, per germline. CDR3 residues: CASSLGQGNSGNTIYF. In DNA, the CDR3 is TGTGCCAGCAGTTTAGGACAGGGAAACTCTGGAAACACCATATATTTT.

The chain couples TRBV2 to TRBJ2-5; 7 bases are a match to TRBD1. V lost 3 bases, J lost 2 bases, and 0 bases stayed unmatched. CDR1 and CDR2 from the germline V gene are SNHLY and FYNNEI. The CDR3 covers 13 residues. The CDR3 DNA reads as TGTGCCAGCAGTGAGGACAGGCAAGAGACCCAGTACTTC. Amino acids: CASSEDRQETQYF.